This T cell receptor (beta chain) was identified during a study of T cells after yellow fever vaccination. Across the whole study: Fractions of low cell number were prepared using SMART-Seq v4 Ultra Low Input.

This clonotype has just a few counts. Via MiXCR, TCRdb re-called the 5' RACE reads, giving one row per CDR3 protein. The sample contains approximately 27,000 distinct CDR3 sequences, around 5.5% of which appear only once. Study-level results: Booster samples showed a return of most primary-vaccination clones (roughly 96% CD4, about 88% CD8).

CDR1 is MNHEY and CDR2 is SMNVEV in the germline V gene (reference sequence). Trimming took off 2 bases at V and 6 bases at J, with 5 bases between the two ends. The CDR3 covers 11 residues. The sequencing here drew on PBMCs, either bulk or a sorted T-cell subset (CD4+, CD8+, memory, or dextramer-sorted; not recorded which), taken 15 days after the yellow fever booster vaccination. This chain joins TRBV27 and TRBJ2-7; possibly TRBD2 for D (5 bases). The sequence derives from a man under 40 who received the YFV17D yellow fever vaccine. The CDR3 is CASSLSGEQYF. Written as DNA, the CDR3 is TGTGCCAGCAGTTTAAGCGGCGAGCAGTACTTC.